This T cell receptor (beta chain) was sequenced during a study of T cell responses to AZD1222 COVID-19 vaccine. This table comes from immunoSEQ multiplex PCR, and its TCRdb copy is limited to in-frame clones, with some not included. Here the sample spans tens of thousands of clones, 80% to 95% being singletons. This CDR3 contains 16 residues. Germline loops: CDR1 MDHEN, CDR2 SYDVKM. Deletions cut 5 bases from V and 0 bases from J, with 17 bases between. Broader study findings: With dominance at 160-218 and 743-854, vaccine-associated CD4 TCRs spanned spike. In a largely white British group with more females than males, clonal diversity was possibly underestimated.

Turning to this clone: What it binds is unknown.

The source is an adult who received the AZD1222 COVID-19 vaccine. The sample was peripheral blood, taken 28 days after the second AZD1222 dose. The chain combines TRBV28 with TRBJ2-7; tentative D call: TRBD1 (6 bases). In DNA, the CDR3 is TGTGCCAGCAGTCCCCATTACGCGACAGGCTCCTACGAGCAGTACTTC. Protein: CASSPHYATGSYEQYF.